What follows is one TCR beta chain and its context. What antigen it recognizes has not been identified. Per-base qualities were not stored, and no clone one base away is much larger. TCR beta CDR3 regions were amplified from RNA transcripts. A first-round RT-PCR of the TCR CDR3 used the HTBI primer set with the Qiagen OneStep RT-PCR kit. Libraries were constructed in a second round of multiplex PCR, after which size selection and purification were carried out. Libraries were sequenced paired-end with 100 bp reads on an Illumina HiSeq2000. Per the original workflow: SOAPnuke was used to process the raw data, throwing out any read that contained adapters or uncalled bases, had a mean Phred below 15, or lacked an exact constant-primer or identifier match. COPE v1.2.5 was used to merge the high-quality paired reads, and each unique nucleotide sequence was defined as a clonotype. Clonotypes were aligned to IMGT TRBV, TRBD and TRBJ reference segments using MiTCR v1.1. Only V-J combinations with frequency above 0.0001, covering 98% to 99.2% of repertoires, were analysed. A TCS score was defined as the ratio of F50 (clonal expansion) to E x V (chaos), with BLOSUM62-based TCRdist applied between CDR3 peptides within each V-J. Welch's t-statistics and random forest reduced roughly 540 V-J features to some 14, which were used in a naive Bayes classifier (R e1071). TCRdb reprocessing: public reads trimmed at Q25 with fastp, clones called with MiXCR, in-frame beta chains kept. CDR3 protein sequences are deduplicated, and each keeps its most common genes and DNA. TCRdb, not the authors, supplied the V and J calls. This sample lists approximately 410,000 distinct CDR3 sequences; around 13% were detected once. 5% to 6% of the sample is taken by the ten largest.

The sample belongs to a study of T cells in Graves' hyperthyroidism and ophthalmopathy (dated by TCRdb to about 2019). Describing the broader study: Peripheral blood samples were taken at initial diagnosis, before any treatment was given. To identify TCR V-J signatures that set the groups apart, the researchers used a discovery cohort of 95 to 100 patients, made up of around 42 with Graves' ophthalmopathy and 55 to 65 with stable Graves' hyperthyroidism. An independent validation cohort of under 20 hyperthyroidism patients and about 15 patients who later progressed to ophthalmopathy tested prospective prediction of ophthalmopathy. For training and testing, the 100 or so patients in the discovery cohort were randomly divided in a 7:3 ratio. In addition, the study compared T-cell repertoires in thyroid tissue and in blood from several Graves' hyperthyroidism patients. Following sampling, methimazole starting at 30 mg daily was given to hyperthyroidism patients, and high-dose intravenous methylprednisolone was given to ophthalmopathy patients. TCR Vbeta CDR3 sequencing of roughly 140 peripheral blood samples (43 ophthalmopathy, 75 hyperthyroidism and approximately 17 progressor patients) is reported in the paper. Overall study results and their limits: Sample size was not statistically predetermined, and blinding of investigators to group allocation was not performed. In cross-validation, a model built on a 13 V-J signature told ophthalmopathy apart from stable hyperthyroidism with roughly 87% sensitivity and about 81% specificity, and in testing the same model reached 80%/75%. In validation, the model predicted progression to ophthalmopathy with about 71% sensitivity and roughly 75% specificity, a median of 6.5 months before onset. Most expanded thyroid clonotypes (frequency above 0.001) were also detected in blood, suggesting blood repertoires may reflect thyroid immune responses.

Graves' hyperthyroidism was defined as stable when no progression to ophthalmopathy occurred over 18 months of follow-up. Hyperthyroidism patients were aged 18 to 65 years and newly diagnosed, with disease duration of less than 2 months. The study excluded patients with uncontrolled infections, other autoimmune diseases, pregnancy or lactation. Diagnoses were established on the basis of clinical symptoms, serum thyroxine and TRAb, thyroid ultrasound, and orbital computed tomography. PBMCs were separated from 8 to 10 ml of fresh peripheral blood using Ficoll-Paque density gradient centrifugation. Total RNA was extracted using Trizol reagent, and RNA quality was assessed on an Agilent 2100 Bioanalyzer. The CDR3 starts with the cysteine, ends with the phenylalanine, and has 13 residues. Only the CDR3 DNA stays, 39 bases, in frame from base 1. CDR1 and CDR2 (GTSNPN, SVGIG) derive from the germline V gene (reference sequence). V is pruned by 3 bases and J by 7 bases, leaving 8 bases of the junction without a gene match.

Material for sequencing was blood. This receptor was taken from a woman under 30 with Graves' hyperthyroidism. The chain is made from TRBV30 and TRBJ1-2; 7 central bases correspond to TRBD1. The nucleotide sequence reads TGTGCCTGGAGGACAGGGAGCCCAGGTGGCTACACCTTC. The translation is CAWRTGSPGGYTF.